These 27 T cell receptor beta chains were all obtained from the same sample, sequenced in a study of shared T cell receptors in the human thymus. Profiling relied on immunoSEQ multiplex PCR, and the TCRdb table lists in-frame clones only, not all of them. The data contain fewer than 700,000 clones, roughly 90% of them singletons. This same sample was also taken into another study, of human thymus T cells.

Sequencing was performed on thymocytes. The receptors derive from a boy younger than two with a congenital heart defect.

The chain combines TRBV6-4 with TRBJ2-3; tentative D call: TRBD2 (5 bases). CDR3 length: 16 residues. Germline CDR1 and CDR2: MRHNA and SNTAGT. The ends were cut back, 3 bases at V and 1 base at J, with 14 bases in the middle. The CDR3 DNA reads TGTGCCAGCAGTGAAGCGGTGGGAATGGGCACAGATACGCAGTATTTT. It is translated as CASSEAVGMGTDTQYF.

V and J are TRBV14 and TRBJ1-2; no reliable D call. This CDR3 contains 14 residues. Trimming pared 0 bases from V and 7 bases from J, leaving 12 bases between. Germline CDR1 reads SGHDN; CDR2 reads FVKESK. The CDR3 is CASSQDAGNLGYTF. CDR3 DNA: TGTGCCAGCAGCCAAGATGCGGGAAACCTTGGCTACACCTTC.

The chain couples TRBV30 to TRBJ1-3; D remains ambiguous. Germline V gives CDR1 GTSNPN, CDR2 SVGIG (reference sequence). The CDR3 is 12 amino acids. The CDR3 nucleotides are TGTACCGTAGATCTTTCTGGAAACACCATATATTTT. Protein sequence: CTVDLSGNTIYF.

The chain employs TRBV15 and TRBJ2-1; 8 positions match TRBD2. The V gene's germline CDR1 is LNHNV and CDR2 YYDKDF (reference sequence). Trimming cost V 5 bases and J 2 bases; bases outside gene matches: 17. The CDR3 runs to 19 residues. The chain's CDR3 is CATSSRQVGTRTPYNEQFF. Here the CDR3 DNA reads TGTGCCACCAGCTCCCGACAGGTGGGGACTAGAACACCCTACAATGAGCAGTTCTTC.

This clone was seen a single time. The gene calls are TRBV14 and TRBJ1-2; D is unclear. The CDR3 consists of 17 residues. Between the trimmed V and J ends, which lost 0 bases and 1 base, there was a span of 15 bases. CDR1 SGHDN and CDR2 FVKESK come from the germline V gene. The CDR3 nucleotides are TGTGCCAGCAGCCAAGACCCTACAGTAATAAATAACTATGGCTACACCTTC. This translates into CASSQDPTVINNYGYTF.

V gene TRBV5-1 combines with J gene TRBJ2-5; TRBD2 might be the D (5 bases). The CDR3 covers 15 residues. Trimming cost V 5 bases and J 1 base, with 15 bases left between them. The germline V gene encodes CDR1 SGHRS and CDR2 YFSETQ. This chain's CDR3 is CASSVGREIQETQYF. Here the CDR3 DNA reads TGCGCCAGCAGTGTGGGGAGAGAAATCCAAGAGACCCAGTACTTC.

The genes are TRBV27 and TRBJ2-5, with 10 positions matching TRBD2. The germline V gene has CDR1 MNHEY and CDR2 SMNVEV (reference sequence). V shed 4 bases, J shed 5 bases, and the junction held 4 bases outside the gene matches. The CDR3 is 14 residues long. For the CDR3, the DNA is TGTGCCAGCAGTTGCCTAGCGGGAGATGAGACCCAGTACTTC. Translation gives CASSCLAGDETQYF.

The chain carries TRBV19 and TRBJ2-3; D perhaps matches TRBD2 (6 bases). Trimming removed 8 bases at V and 4 bases at J, with 16 bases between. The CDR3 covers 14 residues. CDR1 LNHDA and CDR2 SQIVND come from the germline V gene (reference sequence). The CDR3 is CASSEGLRPDTQYF. The CDR3 DNA reads TGTGCCAGTTCGGAGGGCCTACGCCCAGATACGCAGTATTTT.

The V and J genes are TRBV4-1 and TRBJ2-1, with 7 bases matching TRBD2. Germline V lookup: CDR1 MGHRA, CDR2 YSYEKL. The CDR3 covers 17 residues. V trimming: 4 bases; J trimming: 5 bases; junction bases outside the gene matches: 14. CDR3 residues: CASSLSTGLAVNNEQFF. The CDR3 nucleotides read TGCGCCAGCAGCCTTTCTACGGGGCTAGCGGTGAACAATGAGCAGTTCTTC.

V and J are TRBV11-2 and TRBJ2-7, with 13 nucleotides matching TRBD2. The CDR3 contains 19 residues. With V trimmed by 3 bases and J by 3 bases, 14 bases remained unmatched. The germline V gene has CDR1 SGHAT and CDR2 FQNNGV. The CDR3 is CASSLEGTSGEGRFYEQYF. The CDR3 DNA reads TGTGCCAGCAGCTTGGAGGGGACTAGCGGGGAGGGCCGGTTCTACGAGCAGTACTTC.

The chain has TRBV4-1 and TRBJ2-3, with D perhaps matching TRBD1 (5 bases). Trimming stripped 2 bases from V and 5 bases from J, with 8 bases between. From germline, CDR1 is MGHRA and CDR2 YSYEKL. The CDR3 is 13 amino acids. CDR3 protein: CASSQQRGDTQYF. CDR3 in DNA: TGCGCCAGCAGCCAACAAAGGGGAGATACGCAGTATTTT.

The rearrangement uses TRBV12-5 and TRBJ1-2, with unresolved D. V lost 0 bases and J lost 8, with 13 bases in between. The length of the CDR3 is 14 residues. The germline gives CDR1 LGHNT, CDR2 FRNRAP. CDR3 bases: TGTGCTAGTGGTTTGGTCTGGCGCAGGTGCGGCTACACCTTC. As protein: CASGLVWRRCGYTF.

This rearrangement joins TRBV30 to TRBJ2-7; D possibly corresponds to TRBD2 (6 bases). CDR3 length equals 15 residues. Trimming shortened V by 1 base and J by 2 bases, and 15 bases separated the two germline ends. Per germline, CDR1 GTSNPN and CDR2 SVGIG (reference sequence). CDR3 protein: CAWSAPRRDPYEQYF. The CDR3 bases are TGTGCCTGGAGTGCCCCCCGGCGGGATCCCTACGAGCAGTACTTC.

The V call is TRBV7-2, the J call TRBJ2-7, with 7 nucleotides matching TRBD1. J lost 5 bases, V lost 3 bases, and 10 bases had no gene match. CDR3 length: 15 amino acids. Germline CDR1 is SGHTA and CDR2 is FQGNSA. In nucleotides, the CDR3 is TGTGCCAGCAGCTTGTCTTCCACAGGGGCCAACGAGCAGTACTTC. Protein product: CASSLSSTGANEQYF.

This chain links TRBV10-1 with TRBJ2-7, with a tentative D call TRBD2 (5 bases). CDR3 size: 15 residues. The V end was cut by 4 bases, the J end by 7 bases, with 20 bases between. Germline V gene data show CDR1 as WNHNN and CDR2 as SYGVQD (reference sequence). This chain's CDR3 is CASSVGPTRGWEQYF. The CDR3 DNA follows: TGCGCCAGCAGTGTAGGCCCCACGAGAGGGTGGGAGCAGTACTTC.

Only one count was recorded for this clone. The V call is TRBV7-2, the J call TRBJ2-5, with 7 bases that match TRBD1. V dropped 5 bases and J dropped 3; count of bases not matched to a gene: 6. Per germline, CDR1 SGHTA and CDR2 FQGNSA. The CDR3 contains 14 residues. CDR3 nucleotide sequence: TGTGCCAGCAGCGCCAGGGGGTGGGAAGAGACCCAGTACTTC. Translated: CASSARGWEETQYF. The whole variable domain, remainder taken from reference TRBV7-2 and TRBJ2-5, is GAGVSQSPSNKVTEKGKDVELRCDPISGHTALYWYRQSLGQGLEFLIYFQGNSAPDKSGLPSDRFSAERTGGSVSTLTIQRTQQEDSAVYLCASSARGWEETQYFGPGTRLLVL.

This clone was found a few times. The chain is built from TRBV7-6 and TRBJ2-7; TRBD1 matches at 7 bases. CDR3 length equals 17 residues. The trim removed 1 base at V and 0 bases at J, leaving 9 bases unmatched. Germline CDR1 and CDR2: SGHVS and FNYEAQ. DNA of the CDR3: TGTGCCAGCAGCTTAGGGAACCCGACAGGGACCTCCTACGAGCAGTACTTC. Protein sequence: CASSLGNPTGTSYEQYF.

This sequence joins TRBV2 and TRBJ2-5; 9 positions match TRBD2. Germline CDR1 is SNHLY and CDR2 is FYNNEI. This CDR3 is built from 16 residues. The V gene end was trimmed by 2 bases and the J gene end by 5 bases; junction bases not matched to a gene: 9. The CDR3 DNA sequence: TGTGCCAGCAGTGAACTCAGGCTAGCGGGAAGGGAGACCCAGTACTTC. Translation gives CASSELRLAGRETQYF.

This chain links TRBV27 with TRBJ2-7; 8 nucleotides line up with TRBD2. This CDR3 contains 15 residues. V dropped 6 bases and J dropped 3; count of bases not matched to a gene: 10. Germline CDR1 MNHEY, CDR2 SMNVEV (reference sequence). CDR3 in DNA: TGTGCCAGCAGGGGGGGACTAGTGGGAAGCTACGAGCAGTACTTC. Translating it yields CASRGGLVGSYEQYF.

The V call is TRBV28, the J call TRBJ2-3; 10 positions match TRBD2. J gave up 4 bases and V 2 bases, and 9 bases lay outside the gene matches. In germline, CDR1 is MDHEN, CDR2 SYDVKM. The CDR3 has 17 amino acids. The CDR3 loop is CASSLGLAGAGADTQYF. CDR3 in DNA: TGTGCCAGCAGTTTAGGGCTAGCGGGAGCAGGGGCAGATACGCAGTATTTT.

This clone was seen a single time. The V gene is TRBV27, the J gene TRBJ2-7; TRBD2 agrees at 10 bases. Germline V CDR1 and CDR2: MNHEY, SMNVEV (reference sequence). CDR3 length: 14 amino acids. J gave up 0 bases and V 8 bases, and 4 bases lay outside the gene matches. The CDR3 is CASASGRLSYEQYF. The CDR3 DNA reads as TGTGCCAGCGCTAGCGGGAGACTCTCCTACGAGCAGTACTTC.

Only a few counts were recorded for this clone. The gene calls are TRBV30 and TRBJ2-1; 10 bases map to TRBD2. CDR1 and CDR2 from the germline V gene are GTSNPN and SVGIG (reference sequence). The trim removed 4 bases at V and 8 bases at J, leaving 8 bases unmatched. This CDR3 has 14 amino acids. CDR3 loop: CAWIGTSANHEQFF. The CDR3 DNA is TGTGCCTGGATTGGGACTAGCGCGAACCATGAGCAGTTCTTC.

In DNA form, the CDR3 reads TGTGCCAGCAGCTGGGCCGGGACTAGCGGGTTTAGCTCCTACAATGAGCAGTTCTTC. This translates into CASSWAGTSGFSSYNEQFF. The V and J genes are TRBV13 and TRBJ2-1; the match to TRBD2 covers 12 bases. Per the germline V gene, CDR1 is PRHDT and CDR2 is FYEKMQ (reference sequence). With V trimmed by 4 bases and J by 0 bases, 10 bases remained unmatched. The CDR3 length is 19 residues.

This clone was seen a single time. This chain uses TRBV30 with TRBJ2-4; 16 nucleotides line up with TRBD2. The CDR3 is 21 residues long. V trimming: 3 bases; J trimming: 2 bases; junction bases outside the gene matches: 16. Germline V gene data show CDR1 as GTSNPN and CDR2 as SVGIG (reference sequence). The CDR3 loop is CAWRDNLGLAGGPSSKNIQYF. CDR3 coding DNA: TGTGCCTGGAGAGACAACCTGGGACTAGCGGGAGGGCCCTCGTCCAAAAACATTCAGTACTTC.

This chain joins TRBV12-5 and TRBJ2-5; D ambiguous. Germline V gives CDR1 LGHNT, CDR2 FRNRAP. Trimming shortened V by 0 bases and J by 9 bases, and 11 bases separated the two germline ends. The CDR3 consists of 13 residues. CDR3 sequence reads: CASGLVTVLPQYF. In nucleotides, the CDR3 is TGTGCTAGTGGTTTGGTAACAGTCCTTCCCCAGTACTTC.

The rearrangement links TRBV10-3 to TRBJ1-5, with 8 bases identical to TRBD1. CDR1 ENHRY and CDR2 SYGVKD come from the germline V gene. This CDR3 comprises 14 residues. V was clipped by 4 bases and J by 9 bases; unmatched bases: 8. CDR3 nucleotide sequence: TGTGCCATCAGTGGACCGGACAGGGAGGGGCCCCAGCATTTT. It specifies CAISGPDREGPQHF.

This chain connects TRBV4-1 to TRBJ1-1; 8 positions agree with TRBD1. The ends lost 4 bases at V and 6 bases at J; junction bases unmatched: 10. Germline assignment: CDR1 MGHRA and CDR2 YSYEKL. The CDR3 covers 15 residues. CDR3 residues: CASSRPTGGLPEAFF. The CDR3 DNA reads TGCGCCAGCAGCCGACCCACAGGGGGTCTCCCTGAAGCTTTCTTT.